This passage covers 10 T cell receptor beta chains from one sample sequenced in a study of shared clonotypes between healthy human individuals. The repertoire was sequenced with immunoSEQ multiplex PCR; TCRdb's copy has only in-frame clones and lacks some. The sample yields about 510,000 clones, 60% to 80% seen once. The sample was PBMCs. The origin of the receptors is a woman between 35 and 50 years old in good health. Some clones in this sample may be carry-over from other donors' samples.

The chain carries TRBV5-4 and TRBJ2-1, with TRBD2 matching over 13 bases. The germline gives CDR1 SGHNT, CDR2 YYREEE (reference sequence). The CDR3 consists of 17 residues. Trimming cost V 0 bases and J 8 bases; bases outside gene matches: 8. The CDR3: CASSLGGLAGVGDEQFF. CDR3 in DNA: TGTGCCAGCAGCTTGGGAGGACTAGCGGGAGTAGGAGATGAGCAGTTCTTC.

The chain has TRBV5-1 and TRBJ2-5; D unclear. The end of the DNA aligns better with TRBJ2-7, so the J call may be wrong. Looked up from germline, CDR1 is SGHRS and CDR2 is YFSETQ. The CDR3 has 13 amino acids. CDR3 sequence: CASSPQPQDEQYF. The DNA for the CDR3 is TGCGCCAGCAGCCCACAACCCCAGGACGAGCAGTACTTC.

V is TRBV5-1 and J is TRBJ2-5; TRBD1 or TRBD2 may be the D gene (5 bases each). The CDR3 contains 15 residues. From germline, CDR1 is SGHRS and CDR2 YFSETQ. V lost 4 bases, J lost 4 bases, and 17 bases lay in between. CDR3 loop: CASSTQVGAGETQYF. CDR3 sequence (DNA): TGCGCCAGCAGCACGCAGGTCGGGGCAGGAGAGACCCAGTACTTC.

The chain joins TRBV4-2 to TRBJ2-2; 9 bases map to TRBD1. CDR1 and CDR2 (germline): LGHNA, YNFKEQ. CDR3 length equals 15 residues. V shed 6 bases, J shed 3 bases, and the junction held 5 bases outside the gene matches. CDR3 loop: CASSPRQGDTGELFF. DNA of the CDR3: TGTGCCAGCAGTCCTAGACAGGGGGACACCGGGGAGCTGTTTTTT.

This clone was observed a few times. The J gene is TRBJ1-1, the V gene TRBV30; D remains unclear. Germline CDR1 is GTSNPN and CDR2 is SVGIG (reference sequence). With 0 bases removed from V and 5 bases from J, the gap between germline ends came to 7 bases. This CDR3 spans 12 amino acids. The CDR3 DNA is TGTGCCTGGAGTGTTGTGCATACTGAAGCTTTCTTT. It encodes CAWSVVHTEAFF.

The CDR3 coding sequence is TGTGCCAGCACTACCGACCCCGGACAGGGGGCCACCGGGGAGCTGTTTTTT. Residues: CASTTDPGQGATGELFF. This sequence joins TRBV7-2 and TRBJ2-2; TRBD1 matches 11 bases. The length of the CDR3 is 17 residues. The germline V gene encodes CDR1 SGHTA and CDR2 FQGNSA. The junction had 11 bases not matched to a gene; V was cut back by 7 bases and J by 4 bases.

CDR3 coding DNA: TGTGCCAGCAGCCCCCGACAGGATTCCTACAATGAGCAGTTCTTC. It specifies CASSPRQDSYNEQFF. The chain combines TRBV7-2 with TRBJ2-1; a weak D match, TRBD1 (6 bases). Germline loops: CDR1 SGHTA, CDR2 FQGNSA. The CDR3 covers 15 residues. Trimming removed 5 bases from V and 1 base from J, with 12 bases in between.

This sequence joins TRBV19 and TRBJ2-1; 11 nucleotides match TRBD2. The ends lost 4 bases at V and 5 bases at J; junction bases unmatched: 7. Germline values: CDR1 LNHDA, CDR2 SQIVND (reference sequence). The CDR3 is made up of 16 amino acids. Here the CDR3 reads CASSTIAGGLNNEQFF. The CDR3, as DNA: TGTGCCAGTAGTACTATAGCGGGAGGGCTGAACAATGAGCAGTTCTTC.

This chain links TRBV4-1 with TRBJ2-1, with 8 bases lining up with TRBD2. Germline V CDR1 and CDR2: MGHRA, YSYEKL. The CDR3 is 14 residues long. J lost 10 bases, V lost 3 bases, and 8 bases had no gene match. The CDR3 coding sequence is TGCGCCAGCAGCCAGGGGTCCCGGGAGGGGGAGCAGTTCTTC. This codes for CASSQGSREGEQFF.

The DNA for the CDR3 is TGTGCCAGCAGCCTCTCTTCCCGGGAGCTGTTTTTT. It specifies CASSLSSRELFF. The chain carries TRBV4-2 and TRBJ2-2; D gene unclear. CDR1 LGHNA and CDR2 YNFKEQ come from the germline V gene. This CDR3 comprises 12 residues. V was trimmed by 4 bases and J by 9 bases, leaving 9 bases between them.